The 8 T cell receptor beta chains reported below all come from one sample, sequenced in a study of blood T cell repertoires in COVID-19. The method was immunoSEQ multiplex PCR; TCRdb's version includes in-frame clones alone and lacks a portion of them. The repertoire includes roughly 250,000 clones, about four fifths of them detected once, and about 4.2% sits in the top ten. Specimen: peripheral blood. The receptors here all came from a man between 45 and 60 years old with active or convalescent COVID-19.

The rearrangement uses TRBV30 and TRBJ1-6; D might be TRBD1 (5 bases). Germline assignment: CDR1 GTSNPN and CDR2 SVGIG (reference sequence). V lost 3 bases and J lost 9, with 15 bases in between. CDR3 length equals 14 residues. CDR3 sequence reads: CAWRKETEISPLHF. CDR3 DNA: TGTGCCTGGAGAAAGGAGACAGAAATTTCACCCCTCCACTTT. Using reference TRBV30 and TRBJ1-6 for the parts outside the CDR3, the full variable domain is SQTIHQWPATLVQPVGSPLSLECTVEGTSNPNLYWYRQAAGRGLQLLFYSVGIGQISSEVPQNLSASRPQDRQFILSSKKLLLSDSGFYLCAWRKETEISPLHFGNGTRLTVT.

The chain carries TRBV7-6 and TRBJ2-3; 8 bases are shared with TRBD2. Germline V gives CDR1 SGHVS, CDR2 FNYEAQ. With V trimmed by 7 bases and J by 2 bases, 11 bases remained unmatched. CDR3 length: 16 amino acids. This chain's CDR3 is CASTVGASGPTDTQYF. CDR3 sequence (DNA): TGTGCCAGCACTGTAGGGGCTAGCGGGCCCACAGATACGCAGTATTTT.

V and J are TRBV3-1 (or the pseudogene TRBV3-2) and TRBJ2-7; D ambiguous. Germline V gives CDR1 LGHDT, CDR2 YNNKEL (reference sequence). The length of the CDR3 is 14 residues. The ends were cut back, 4 bases at V and 1 base at J, with 11 bases in the middle. CDR3 residues: CASSLARRSYEQYF. CDR3 bases: TGTGCCAGCAGCCTCGCACGGCGGTCCTACGAGCAGTACTTC.

This clone was observed a single time. The gene calls are TRBV5-3 and TRBJ2-7, with 9 positions matching TRBD1. TRBV5-3 is placed among ORFs of uncertain function. The trim removed 4 bases at V and 5 bases at J, leaving 10 bases unmatched. CDR3 length equals 15 residues. CDR3 sequence (DNA): TGTGCCAGAAGCCACCCCCGGGACAGGGTGGACGAGCAGTACTTC. It codes for CARSHPRDRVDEQYF.

The genes are TRBV11-3 and TRBJ1-4, with TRBD1 as a possible D gene (5 bases). CDR1 is SGHNT and CDR2 is YENEEA in the germline V gene. V dropped 3 bases and J dropped 8 bases, with 13 bases sitting between them. This CDR3 has 14 amino acids. The CDR3 DNA reads as TGTGCCAGCAGCTTTTCTGGGGCCAAAGAAAAACTGTTTTTT. Translating it yields CASSFSGAKEKLFF.

The chain carries TRBV7-5 and TRBJ1-5. TRBV7-5 is reported as a pseudogene. This CDR3 is built from 13 residues. The CDR3 reads CVRSSESNQPQHF. The CDR3 nucleotides are TGTGTCAGAAGCTCTGAGAGCAATCAGCCCCAGCATTTT.

This clone was counted between two and nine times. CDR3 sequence (DNA): TGTGCCAGCAGCGTACAAGACAGAGGATCACCCCTCCACTTT. Translating gives CASSVQDRGSPLHF. The chain joins TRBV9 to TRBJ1-6; D perhaps matches TRBD1 (5 bases). This CDR3 comprises 14 residues. Per germline, CDR1 SGDLS and CDR2 YYNGEE. V was trimmed by 1 base and J by 10 bases, leaving 12 bases between them.

The chain combines TRBV11-1 with TRBJ2-3, with TRBD2 identical over 7 bases. Germline values: CDR1 SGHAT, CDR2 FQDESV (reference sequence). The CDR3 extends over 14 amino acids. The V gene end was trimmed by 7 bases and the J gene end by 4 bases; junction bases not matched to a gene: 8. In nucleotides, the CDR3 is TGTGCCAGCAACGTGGCGGGGAGGGCAGATACGCAGTATTTT. Amino acids: CASNVAGRADTQYF.